This T cell receptor (beta chain) was sequenced during a study of shared clonotypes between healthy human individuals. Study findings and constraints: Genetic and exposure-history diversity was limited by the few donors.

A word on this clone: What it binds is not known.

Trimming removed 4 bases from V and 5 bases from J; junction bases left unmatched: 11. This CDR3 spans 17 amino acids. The germline V gene has CDR1 SEHNR and CDR2 FQNEAQ (reference sequence). Clones were read by immunoSEQ multiplex PCR, and TCRdb kept only the in-frame ones, dropping some. This table has 2.5 million or so clones, about 92% appearing once. The sequenced material came from naive CD4+ T cells sorted from blood. The subset: CD45RA+ positively selected. The source is a man between 18 and 35 years old in good health. V usage is TRBV7-9 and J usage is TRBJ2-1, with 10 bases identical to TRBD2. The chain's CDR3 is CASSSWGSGGPNNEQFF. CDR3 bases: TGTGCCAGCAGCTCCTGGGGTAGCGGGGGGCCGAACAATGAGCAGTTCTTC.